This T cell receptor beta chain was sequenced in a study of cytomegalovirus exposure and HLA in healthy donors. Study at large: Counted in an early data release were approximately 85 million unique TCRs from HLA-typed donors. Study results and limitations: Serostatus for CMV was the only available immune exposure information. Analysis performed later found more than 15,000 TCR beta sequences associated with HLA alleles at 0.05 false discovery rate.

PCR primers comprised 60 Vbeta and 13 Jbeta primers. Assay used: immunoSEQ multiplex PCR; TCRdb lists only in-frame clones, some missing. The data contain some 110,000 clones, roughly 83% of them singletons. Concerning this clone itself: Its antigen is not identified.

The germline V and J ends were trimmed by 1 base and 6 bases, with 10 bases remaining between them. Per the germline V gene, CDR1 is LNHDA and CDR2 is SQIVND (reference sequence). This CDR3 contains 13 residues. Sequencing was carried out using PBMCs. The rearrangement uses TRBV19 and TRBJ2-7; tentative D call: TRBD1 (5 bases). This TCR was recovered from a woman in her late teens or twenties in good health and CMV-seropositive. CDR3 region: CASSIVSGIEQYF. The CDR3 DNA follows: TGTGCCAGTAGTATAGTCTCAGGGATCGAGCAGTACTTC.